This T cell receptor (beta chain) derives from a study of metastatic and nonmetastatic thyroid tumors. Study at large: For malignant and benign thyroid patients, tumor or nodule tissue and blood were the sources whose repertoires were compared.

The CDR3 runs to 13 residues. Germline-derived CDR1 and CDR2 are DFQATT and SNEGSKA (reference sequence). V shed 3 bases and J 2 bases; nucleotides not matched to a gene: 3. The sample holds many counts of this clone. Its specificity is unknown. Using MiXCR, TCRdb re-called clones from the PCR reads. In the table there are under 30,000 clones, 3.5% to 4.5% of which are singletons. Study-wide findings and caveats: TCR beta diversity was reportedly significantly higher in malignant thyroid tumors than benign nodules, in blood and tumor.

Ahead of thyroid surgery, no patient had received treatment of any kind. This sequence originates from a female donor with papillary thyroid cancer or a benign thyroid nodule (not recorded which). Some clones in this sample may be carry-over from other donors' samples. V is TRBV20-1 and J is TRBJ2-7, with 8 bases identical to TRBD2. Sample: blood. The CDR3 nucleotides are TGCAGTGCTAGGACTAGCGAGCCCTACGAGCAGTACTTC. As protein: CSARTSEPYEQYF.